Below, 32 T cell receptor beta chains from the same sample are listed, as sequenced in a study of identical twins. TCRdb recomputed calls from the 5' RACE reads with MiXCR, one row per CDR3 protein. The sample lists around 1.7 million distinct CDR3 sequences, under 35% occurring once. What was sequenced was cord blood. These TCRs come from a newborn girl in good health.

This clonotype turned up a few times. The chain is built from TRBV12-3 or TRBV12-4 and TRBJ2-1; 11 bases line up with TRBD2. The V gene end was trimmed by 5 bases and the J gene end by 9 bases; junction bases not matched to a gene: 18. The CDR3 runs 18 residues. As DNA, the CDR3 is TGTGCCAGCAGTCCCCTTCACACCACTAGCGGGGGATCGGGTGAGCAGTTCTTC. Translation: CASSPLHTTSGGSGEQFF.

V is TRBV27 and J is TRBJ1-6; D call uncertain. From germline, CDR1 is MNHEY and CDR2 SMNVEV (reference sequence). The CDR3 is made up of 13 amino acids. Trimming removed 2 bases from V and 7 bases from J, with 6 bases in between. The CDR3 nucleotides are TGTGCCAGCAGTTTACTTGCGAATTCACCCCTCCACTTT. It is translated as CASSLLANSPLHF.

CDR3 sequence reads: CAISESKVSGYTF. CDR3 in DNA: TGTGCCATCAGTGAGTCGAAGGTCTCTGGCTACACCTTC. The chain couples TRBV10-3 to TRBJ1-2; no clear D gene. Germline CDR1 ENHRY, CDR2 SYGVKD. This CDR3 region has 13 residues. Trimming shortened V by 0 bases and J by 7 bases, and 9 bases separated the two germline ends.

This chain links TRBV4-2 with TRBJ2-1; 7 nucleotides line up with TRBD2. The V segment lost 4 bases and the J segment 3 bases; nucleotides outside the gene matches: 6. The CDR3 runs to 15 residues. CDR1 is LGHNA and CDR2 is YNFKEQ in the germline V gene. The CDR3 bases are TGTGCCAGCAGCCCAGGGAGGGAGGTCTACAATGAGCAGTTCTTC. It specifies CASSPGREVYNEQFF.

This clonotype was seen just once. The gene calls are TRBV7-9 and TRBJ1-4; no clear D gene. Between the trimmed V and J ends, which lost 5 bases and 0 bases, there was a span of 10 bases. The CDR3 is made up of 15 amino acids. The germline CDR1 and CDR2 sequences are SEHNR and FQNEAQ (reference sequence). The CDR3 is CASSPQVSTNEKLFF. The CDR3 nucleotides read TGTGCCAGCAGCCCCCAGGTGTCAACTAATGAAAAACTGTTTTTT.

The rearrangement joins TRBV12-5 to TRBJ1-1; D might be TRBD1 (5 bases). V was trimmed by 1 base and J by 0 bases, leaving 12 bases between them. Per the germline V gene, CDR1 is LGHNT and CDR2 is FRNRAP. The CDR3 consists of 16 residues. CDR3 residues: CASGLGRDYMNTEAFF. CDR3 in DNA: TGTGCTAGTGGTTTGGGCCGGGACTACATGAACACTGAAGCTTTCTTT.

This clonotype has just a few counts. J is TRBJ2-1 and V is TRBV5-1, with 11 bases aligning to TRBD2. The J call may be mistaken, given a closer DNA end match to TRBJ2-7. Germline V gives CDR1 SGHRS, CDR2 YFSETQ. The CDR3 spans 16 residues. CDR3 protein: CASSPPTSGRLNEQYF. CDR3 nucleotide sequence: TGCGCCAGCAGCCCCCCAACTAGCGGGAGATTGAATGAGCAGTACTTC.

With regard to this clonotype: Given a much more abundant clone one base away, this may be a read error. The chain carries TRBV12-3 or TRBV12-4 and TRBJ2-1; TRBD1 matches at 8 bases. This CDR3 has 12 residues. V dropped 5 bases and J dropped 10; count of bases not matched to a gene: 4. The DNA for the CDR3 is TGTGCCAGCAGTCCGACAGGGGTCGAGCAGTTCTTC. Translation: CASSPTGVEQFF.

CDR3 in amino acids: CSASLGYYGYTF. The CDR3, as DNA: TGCAGTGCTAGTTTGGGGTACTATGGCTACACCTTC. This chain joins TRBV20-1 and TRBJ1-2; D not resolved. CDR3 length: 12 residues. The germline V gene has CDR1 DFQATT and CDR2 SNEGSKA (reference sequence). V was cut by 3 bases and J by 3 bases, with 8 bases left in between.

This clonotype showed up many times. The V call is TRBV6-5, the J call TRBJ2-2; D uncertain. V was shortened by 4 bases and J by 6 bases, with 3 bases between the two germline ends. This CDR3 is 11 amino acids long. The germline V gene has CDR1 MNHEY and CDR2 SVGAGI. The CDR3 DNA follows: TGTGCCAGCAGTTCTTCCGGGGAGCTGTTTTTT. It translates to CASSSSGELFF.

V and J are TRBV6-1 and TRBJ2-3; 9 bases match TRBD1. V lost 7 bases, J lost 3 bases, and 5 bases stayed unmatched. The germline gives CDR1 MNHNS, CDR2 SASEGT. CDR3 length equals 14 residues. The CDR3 reads CASTGTGRTDTQYF. As DNA, the CDR3 is TGTGCCAGCACCGGGACAGGGAGAACAGATACGCAGTATTTT.

The rearrangement uses TRBV5-1 and TRBJ2-6, with unresolved D. The CDR3 consists of 15 residues. The germline V and J ends were trimmed by 0 bases and 2 bases, with 6 bases remaining between them. CDR1 and CDR2 (germline): SGHRS, YFSETQ. CDR3 region: CASSLAAAGANVLTF. The CDR3 DNA reads TGCGCCAGCAGCTTGGCTGCCGCTGGGGCCAACGTCCTGACTTTC. Together with reference TRBV5-1 and TRBJ2-6, the CDR3 gives the full variable domain: KAGVTQTPRYLIKTRGQQVTLSCSPISGHRSVSWYQQTPGQGLQFLFEYFSETQRNKGNFPGRFSGRQFSNSRSEMNVSTLELGDSALYLCASSLAAAGANVLTFGAGSRLTVL.

The chain employs TRBV7-9 and TRBJ2-1, with D possibly being TRBD1 (6 bases). This CDR3 has 13 residues. Per germline, CDR1 SEHNR and CDR2 FQNEAQ (reference sequence). V was trimmed by 3 bases and J by 8 bases, leaving 11 bases between them. The CDR3 reads CASSFWGPDEQFF. The CDR3 region has the DNA TGTGCCAGCAGCTTCTGGGGGCCGGATGAGCAGTTCTTC.

Note on this clonotype: At one end the junction does not follow the germline gene, possibly because of a read error. The chain links TRBV7-2 to TRBJ2-5, with D perhaps TRBD2 (5 bases). CDR1 and CDR2 (germline): SGHTA, FQGNSA. The CDR3 extends over 16 amino acids. This CDR3 is CASSVRVLAEQGTQYF. The CDR3 DNA reads as TGTGCCAGCAGCGTAAGGGTGCTAGCCGAGCAAGGGACCCAGTACTTC.

As concerns this clonotype: A much larger clone differs by one base, so this may be a read error. The rearrangement links TRBV12-3 or TRBV12-4 to TRBJ1-2; tentatively, D is TRBD1 (5 bases). Trimming removed 2 bases from V and 4 bases from J, with 17 bases in between. The CDR3 has 16 residues. CDR3 protein: CASSLRGPRQCYGYTF. In nucleotides, the CDR3 is TGTGCCAGCAGTTTAAGGGGACCACGGCAGTGCTATGGCTACACCTTC.

There are a few counts of this clonotype. The J gene is TRBJ1-5, the V gene TRBV20-1; 10 positions agree with TRBD1. Germline V gene sequence: CDR1 DFQATT, CDR2 SNEGSKA (reference sequence). Germline trimming cut 1 base from V and 3 bases from J; bases unmatched to any gene: 3. CDR3 size: 15 residues. This chain's CDR3 is CSARVGTGDNQPQHF. CDR3 nucleotides: TGCAGTGCTAGAGTTGGGACAGGGGACAATCAGCCCCAGCATTTT.

The chain couples TRBV7-2 to TRBJ2-4; D is unclear. CDR1 and CDR2 from the germline V gene are SGHTA and FQGNSA. Trimming left V 0 bases short and J 0 bases short, with 9 bases between. This CDR3 has 16 amino acids. The CDR3 spells CASSLAPTLAKNIQYF. The CDR3 DNA reads as TGTGCCAGCAGCTTAGCCCCGACTCTAGCCAAAAACATTCAGTACTTC.

The chain couples TRBV20-1 to TRBJ2-3; 7 nucleotides agree with TRBD1. CDR1 is DFQATT, CDR2 SNEGSKA, per germline (reference sequence). V shed 2 bases and J 2 bases; nucleotides not matched to a gene: 13. This CDR3 has 17 amino acids. The CDR3 reads CSARSPSQGTYTDTQYF. As DNA, the CDR3 is TGCAGTGCTAGATCCCCGTCACAGGGGACCTACACAGATACGCAGTATTTT.

The chain combines TRBV24-1 with TRBJ2-7, with 15 bases identical to TRBD2. The V and J ends lost 2 bases and 7 bases, in that order; junction bases with no gene match: 5. This CDR3 contains 16 residues. CDR1 and CDR2 (germline): KGHDR, SFDVKD. The CDR3 DNA reads TGTGCCACCAGTGATTGGACTAGCGGGAGGGCCAATGAGCAGTACTTC. Its translation is CATSDWTSGRANEQYF.

The chain recombines TRBV12-3 or TRBV12-4 with TRBJ2-1; D is uncertain. V was cut by 6 bases and J by 5 bases, with 11 bases left in between. The CDR3 is 13 amino acids. CDR3 DNA sequence: TGTGCCAGCAGCCCCATTCGGCACAATGAGCAGTTCTTC. Translated: CASSPIRHNEQFF.

This clonotype was observed at least ten times. This chain connects TRBV6-1 to TRBJ2-5, with D tentatively TRBD1 or TRBD2 (5 bases each). This CDR3 has 14 residues. The V and J ends lost 6 bases and 1 base respectively, with 12 bases between them. Per the germline V gene, CDR1 is MNHNS and CDR2 is SASEGT. CDR3 in amino acids: CASSQGPLQETQYF. The CDR3 DNA reads TGTGCCAGCAGCCAGGGACCCCTCCAAGAGACCCAGTACTTC.

V is TRBV11-2 and J is TRBJ2-1, with TRBD2 identical over 15 bases. Germline CDR1 is SGHAT and CDR2 is FQNNGV. J lost 2 bases, V lost 1 base, and 6 bases had no gene match. The CDR3 is made up of 19 amino acids. CDR3 coding DNA: TGTGCCAGCAGCTTAGGGGGGACTAGCGGGAGGACTGCCTACAATGAGCAGTTCTTC. Its protein is CASSLGGTSGRTAYNEQFF.

In its sample, this clonotype was seen a few times. Its ends do not fully match the called genes, so a read error is possible. The chain employs TRBV12-3 or TRBV12-4 and TRBJ2-1, with D possibly called TRBD1 or TRBD2 (5 bases each). This CDR3 is built from 14 residues. CDR3 in DNA: TGTGCCAGCAGTTTAGGGGACCCAGCCAATGAGCGGTTCTTC. It encodes CASSLGDPANERFF.

The count of this clonotype is one. The CDR3 spells CASSYAKELETQYF. CDR3 coding DNA: TGTGCCAGCAGTTACGCGAAAGAACTAGAGACCCAGTACTTC. The J gene is TRBJ2-5, the V gene TRBV6-5; D uncertain. V lost 2 bases to trimming and J lost 4 bases, with 11 bases between them. Germline values: CDR1 MNHEY, CDR2 SVGAGI. The CDR3 has 14 amino acids.

V gene TRBV12-3 or TRBV12-4 combines with J gene TRBJ1-3; 12 nucleotides match TRBD1. The CDR3 is 19 amino acids. V dropped 3 bases and J dropped 10; count of bases not matched to a gene: 19. The CDR3 protein is CASSFFGTGGTGWRGTIYF. Here the CDR3 DNA reads TGTGCCAGCAGTTTCTTTGGGACAGGGGGCACTGGTTGGAGGGGTACCATATATTTT.

This clonotype appeared once. This clone may be a read error of a much larger clone one base away. The CDR3 here is CASSPWQGLATDTQYF. CDR3 nucleotides: TGTGCCAGCAGCCCATGGCAGGGGCTTGCCACAGATACGCAGTATTTT. V usage is TRBV3-1 and J usage is TRBJ2-3; TRBD1 is a possible D gene (6 bases). CDR3 length: 16 amino acids. Germline V CDR1 and CDR2: LGHDT, YNNKEL (reference sequence). V lost 4 bases and J 2 bases, leaving 16 bases between the germline ends.

The V and J genes are TRBV7-9 and TRBJ2-5; no clear D gene. V was cut by 6 bases and J by 6 bases, with 5 bases left in between. This CDR3 contains 10 residues. Germline V gives CDR1 SEHNR, CDR2 FQNEAQ (reference sequence). The CDR3 sequence: CASRPKTQYF. CDR3 in DNA: TGTGCCAGCAGACCGAAGACCCAGTACTTC.

The rearrangement joins TRBV28 to TRBJ1-1; a possible D gene is TRBD1 (5 bases). This CDR3 contains 14 residues. CDR1 is MDHEN, CDR2 SYDVKM, per germline. The V end was cut by 7 bases, the J end by 0 bases, with 12 bases between. CDR3 sequence reads: CASTQGVMNTEAFF. Here the CDR3 DNA reads TGTGCCAGCACTCAAGGGGTCATGAACACTGAAGCTTTCTTT.

The genes are TRBV6-5 and TRBJ2-1, with TRBD1 as a possible D gene (5 bases). The V and J ends lost 0 bases and 10 bases respectively, with 25 bases between them. Germline-derived CDR1 and CDR2 are MNHEY and SVGAGI. The CDR3 is made up of 18 amino acids. Here the CDR3 DNA reads TGTGCCAGCAGTTACTCCGGATTAGGGGTAGAGATCCCCTACGAGCAGTTCTTC. Translating it yields CASSYSGLGVEIPYEQFF.

This clonotype occurred a few times. CDR3 sequence (DNA): TGTGCCACCAGTGATCCGACAAGTGGGGGAGCTCCCCTAGATACGCAGTATTTT. Its translation is CATSDPTSGGAPLDTQYF. V gene TRBV24-1 combines with J gene TRBJ2-3, with D perhaps matching TRBD1 or TRBD2 (5 bases each). Germline CDR1 and CDR2: KGHDR and SFDVKD. CDR3 size: 18 residues. Trimming left V 3 bases short and J 5 bases short, with 23 bases between.

This clonotype was seen only a few times. The V and J genes are TRBV12-3 or TRBV12-4 and TRBJ1-6, with D hard to call. The germline V and J ends were trimmed by 3 bases and 10 bases, with 7 bases remaining between them. This CDR3 has 12 amino acids. The CDR3 region is CASSFIGSPLHF. CDR3 DNA: TGTGCCAGCAGTTTTATTGGGTCACCCCTCCACTTT.

V is TRBV6-2 or TRBV6-3 and J is TRBJ2-1; D ambiguous. There are 12 residues in the CDR3. V lost 4 bases and J lost 6, with 7 bases in between. Germline assignment: CDR1 MNHEY and CDR2 SVGEGT. The CDR3 loop reads CASSSYRNEQFF. In DNA form, the CDR3 reads TGTGCCAGCAGTTCTTACCGCAATGAGCAGTTCTTC.